This TCR beta chain came from a study of OX40 agonist ivuxolimab in advanced cancers. Study summary: Patients received intravenous ivuxolimab every 2 weeks at 0.01 to 10 mg/kg. Overall study results and limits: Still undetermined is the antigen specificity of the expanded peripheral T cells.

The V end lost 3 bases, the J end lost 4 bases, and 9 bases lay between the germline ends. CDR3 length equals 13 residues. CDR1 and CDR2 (germline): SNHLY, FYNNEI. Method: immunoSEQ multiplex PCR; TCRdb's copy keeps in-frame clones and lacks some. The sample records about 82,000 clones, under 90% being singletons. Regarding this clone: The antigen is not known.

Here the sequenced sample was CD4+ or CD8+ T cells sorted from blood, taken in a trial of the OX40 agonist ivuxolimab. The sequence came from an adult with an advanced solid tumor such as melanoma, head and neck, liver or kidney cancer. The chain links TRBV2 to TRBJ1-1; D is unclear. CDR3 sequence reads: CASSDEVGTEAFF. DNA of the CDR3: TGTGCCAGCAGTGATGAGGTTGGCACTGAAGCTTTCTTT.